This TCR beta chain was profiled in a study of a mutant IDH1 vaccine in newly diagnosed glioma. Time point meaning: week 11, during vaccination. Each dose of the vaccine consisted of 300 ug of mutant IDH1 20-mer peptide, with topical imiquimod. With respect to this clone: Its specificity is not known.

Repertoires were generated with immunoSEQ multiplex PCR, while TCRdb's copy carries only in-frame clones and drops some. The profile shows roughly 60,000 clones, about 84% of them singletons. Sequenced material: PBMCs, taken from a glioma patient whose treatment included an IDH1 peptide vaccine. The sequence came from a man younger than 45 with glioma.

The DNA for the CDR3 is TGTGCCAGCAGACGAGGGTACAACTCCTACGAGCAGTACTTC. It yields the protein CASRRGYNSYEQYF. The chain joins TRBV27 to TRBJ2-7, with D possibly TRBD2 on 5 matching bases. Germline-derived CDR1 and CDR2 are MNHEY and SMNVEV (reference sequence). With 6 bases removed from V and 0 bases from J, the gap between germline ends came to 12 bases. The CDR3 is 14 residues long.